This T cell receptor (beta chain) is drawn from a study of cytomegalovirus exposure and HLA in healthy donors. General study findings and limits: Cytomegalovirus-associated status was assigned to around 160 TCR beta chains. There were some V segments, including TRBV6-2 and TRBV6-3, excluded as indistinguishable. In a later analysis, the majority of CMV-associated beta chains seemingly showed HLA restriction.

This CDR3 region has 14 residues. The V and J ends lost 7 bases and 3 bases respectively, with 15 bases between them. Germline V lookup: CDR1 SGHVS, CDR2 FQNEAQ. In nominal health when sampled, donors likely had unrecorded immune exposures nonetheless. Concerning this clone: Its cognate antigen is unknown.

Researchers ran the PCR with 60 Vbeta and 13 Jbeta primers. Method: immunoSEQ multiplex PCR; TCRdb's copy keeps in-frame clones and lacks some. The repertoire has roughly 100,000 clones, 60% to 80% of them found once; the top ten carry approximately 3%. This TCR was recovered from a man aged 30 to 45 in good health and CMV-seronegative. Sequencing input: PBMCs. V usage is TRBV7-8 and J usage is TRBJ1-1; possibly TRBD1 for D (6 bases). This chain's CDR3 is CASNPTGWDTEAFF. Written as DNA, the CDR3 is TGTGCCAGCAACCCTACAGGGTGGGACACTGAAGCTTTCTTT.